This passage covers 6 T cell receptor beta chains from one sample sequenced in a study of cytomegalovirus exposure and HLA in healthy donors. Measured with immunoSEQ multiplex PCR; TCRdb has only the in-frame clones, and not every one. This sample carries a few hundred thousand clones, around 90% of them seen once, and the ten largest clones take around 0.96%. The sequencing sample was made of PBMCs. The source is a young man in good health and CMV-seronegative.

The rearrangement links TRBV4-1 to TRBJ1-6; TRBD1 agrees at 9 bases. Germline CDR1 is MGHRA and CDR2 is YSYEKL. The CDR3 contains 15 residues. With V trimmed by 3 bases and J by 8 bases, 5 bases remained unmatched. The CDR3 loop reads CASSQQGQGYSPLHF. CDR3 bases: TGCGCCAGCAGCCAGCAGGGACAGGGATATTCACCCCTCCACTTT.

The chain links TRBV7-2 to TRBJ2-1, with 9 bases matching TRBD1. Germline values: CDR1 SGHTA, CDR2 FQGNSA. The CDR3 is 15 amino acids. V shed 5 bases, J shed 8 bases, and the junction held 10 bases outside the gene matches. The CDR3 region is CASSVRDRVYDEQFF. In DNA form, the CDR3 reads TGTGCCAGCAGCGTTAGGGACAGGGTATATGATGAGCAGTTCTTC.

The J gene is TRBJ2-5, the V gene TRBV2; D perhaps matches TRBD1 (5 bases). The CDR3 has 14 residues. V was shortened by 3 bases and J by 2 bases, with 10 bases between the two germline ends. Germline V CDR1 and CDR2: SNHLY, FYNNEI. The CDR3 DNA sequence: TGTGCCAGCAGTGAGGTCAGGGCACAAGAGACCCAGTACTTC. As protein: CASSEVRAQETQYF. The full variable domain, completed using reference TRBV2 and TRBJ2-5, is EPEVTQTPSHQVTQMGQEVILRCVPISNHLYFYWYRQILGQKVEFLVSFYNNEISEKSEIFDDQFSVERPDGSNFTLKIRSTKLEDSAMYFCASSEVRAQETQYFGPGTRLLVL.

The chain joins TRBV4-1 to TRBJ2-5; 9 nucleotides agree with TRBD1. Germline loops: CDR1 MGHRA, CDR2 YSYEKL. The trim removed 6 bases at V and 0 bases at J, leaving 5 bases unmatched. CDR3 length: 15 amino acids. CDR3 sequence: CASSYGTGYQETQYF. The CDR3 nucleotides read TGCGCCAGCAGTTACGGGACAGGGTACCAAGAGACCCAGTACTTC.

The chain carries TRBV25-1 and TRBJ2-3, with 9 bases fitting TRBD2. The CDR3 loop spans 17 amino acids. V lost 3 bases to trimming and J lost 6 bases; unmatched junction nucleotides: 13. Germline V CDR1 and CDR2: MGHDK, SYGVNS. The CDR3 DNA is TGTGCCAGCAGTGATGCGGGACTAGCAGGTTTTCACGATACGCAGTATTTT. It is translated as CASSDAGLAGFHDTQYF. Variable domain in full (rest from reference TRBV25-1 and TRBJ2-3): EADIYQTPRYLVIGTGKKITLECSQTMGHDKMYWYQQDPGMELHLIHYSYGVNSTEKGDLSSESTVSRIRTEHFPLTLESARPSHTSQYLCASSDAGLAGFHDTQYFGPGTRLTVL.

This clone has more than one count but fewer than ten. The chain combines TRBV2 with TRBJ1-2, with D tentatively TRBD1 (6 bases). Germline values: CDR1 SNHLY, CDR2 FYNNEI. The ends were cut back, 10 bases at V and 7 bases at J, with 19 bases in the middle. The CDR3 has 13 residues. The chain's CDR3 is CATQGNVAGGYTF. The CDR3 DNA reads as TGTGCCACGCAGGGGAATGTCGCAGGTGGCTACACCTTC.